The present TCR beta chain was sequenced within a study of CD8 T cells in ankylosing spondylitis. TCRdb reprocessed the 5' RACE reads via MiXCR and lists one record per CDR3 protein. The sample contains over 400,000 distinct CDR3 sequences, approximately 26% of which appear only once. Study-wide results and caveats: Seven to nine highly homologous variants formed a TCR beta motif that appeared characteristic of ankylosing spondylitis blood.

Comment on this clonotype: The antigen is not known.

Specimen: blood, either unsorted or a sorted T cell fraction (not recorded which). The receptor comes from a male donor with ankylosing spondylitis.

The CDR3 nucleotides read TGCAGTGCTACCGGACCTTACAATGAGCAGTTCTTC. Protein sequence: CSATGPYNEQFF. This chain joins TRBV20-1 and TRBJ2-1; no firm D call. Trimming stripped 4 bases from V and 4 bases from J, with 8 bases between. CDR3 length: 12 residues. Germline V gene sequence: CDR1 DFQATT, CDR2 SNEGSKA (reference sequence).